Below are 30 T cell receptor beta chains sequenced from a single sample in a study of blood T cell repertoires in COVID-19. The method was immunoSEQ multiplex PCR; TCRdb's version includes in-frame clones alone and lacks a portion of them. The sample has around 180,000 clones; around 90% are singletons. The sample was peripheral blood. The receptors were sampled from a man aged 55-75 years with acute or convalescent COVID-19.

A single count supports this clone. Other DNA sequences of this sample code for an identical CDR3. The rearrangement links TRBV5-1 to TRBJ2-3, with D perhaps matching TRBD2 (5 bases). Germline CDR1 SGHRS, CDR2 YFSETQ. Trimming took 4 bases from V and 5 from J, leaving 17 bases between them. CDR3 length equals 15 residues. This CDR3 is CASSLSGYGKDTQYF. The DNA for the CDR3 is TGCGCCAGCAGCCTGTCCGGATACGGGAAAGATACGCAGTATTTT.

V and J are TRBV14 and TRBJ2-1; the D gene is possibly TRBD2 (5 bases). Trimming stripped 6 bases from V and 3 bases from J, with 12 bases between. The CDR3 extends over 14 amino acids. Germline assignment: CDR1 SGHDN and CDR2 FVKESK. The CDR3 loop is CASSTAGSYNEQFF. As DNA, the CDR3 is TGTGCCAGCAGTACGGCGGGCAGCTACAATGAGCAGTTCTTC.

This clone was seen a handful of times. The J gene is TRBJ1-3, the V gene TRBV5-1; tentatively, D is TRBD1 (6 bases). Trimming took 6 bases from V and 2 from J, leaving 9 bases between them. Germline-derived CDR1 and CDR2 are SGHRS and YFSETQ. This CDR3 comprises 13 residues. The CDR3 spells CASKQGTGNTIYF. For the CDR3, the DNA is TGCGCCAGCAAACAGGGTACTGGAAACACCATATATTTT.

The J gene is TRBJ2-7, the V gene TRBV5-3, with TRBD2 as a possible D gene (5 bases). TRBV5-3 is identified as an open reading frame with a role that is uncertain. V was pared by 0 bases and J by 6 bases, with 13 bases between. This CDR3 is 14 amino acids long. This CDR3 reads CARSLAPGSSEQYF. The CDR3 nucleotides read TGTGCCAGAAGCTTGGCTCCGGGGTCTAGCGAGCAGTACTTC.

The table lists this clone with a few counts. The J gene is TRBJ1-1, the V gene TRBV12-5; D unclear. V gave up 0 bases and J gave up 0 bases, with 5 bases separating them. The CDR3 length is 14 residues. Germline loops: CDR1 LGHNT, CDR2 FRNRAP. The CDR3 DNA follows: TGTGCTAGTGGTTTGGTTTCAATGAACACTGAAGCTTTCTTT. It yields the protein CASGLVSMNTEAFF.

This chain uses TRBV24-1 with TRBJ2-1; D may be TRBD1 (5 bases). Trimming shortened V by 0 bases and J by 8 bases, and 10 bases separated the two germline ends. The CDR3 extends over 14 amino acids. Germline-derived CDR1 and CDR2 are KGHDR and SFDVKD. For the CDR3, the DNA is TGTGCCACCAGTGATTTGACAGGTGGGGATGAGCAGTTCTTC. Residues: CATSDLTGGDEQFF.

The chain joins TRBV24-1 to TRBJ1-2; D unclear. The germline V and J ends were trimmed by 7 bases and 5 bases, with 10 bases remaining between them. The V gene's germline CDR1 is KGHDR and CDR2 SFDVKD. The CDR3 is made up of 12 amino acids. The CDR3 region is CATSARGYGYTF. CDR3 in DNA: TGTGCCACCAGCGCCAGAGGTTATGGCTACACCTTC.

The chain links TRBV6-4 to TRBJ2-1; 8 bases are a match to TRBD1. Germline loops: CDR1 MRHNA, CDR2 SNTAGT. The CDR3 runs to 16 residues. V lost 3 bases and J lost 7; bases outside the gene matches: 11. CDR3 sequence (DNA): TGTGCCAGCAGTGAGACTAGGGGGACAGGCATAAATGAGCAGTTCTTC. Translation gives CASSETRGTGINEQFF.

This chain links TRBV6-6 with TRBJ2-7; 7 bases match TRBD2. The CDR3 is 15 amino acids. Germline V gives CDR1 MNHNY, CDR2 SVGAGI (reference sequence). With 4 bases clipped from V and 2 bases from J, the junction kept 8 bases outside the gene matches. CDR3 coding DNA: TGTGCCAGCAGTTCCCCGACTAGCCAGACCTACGAGCAGTACTTC. As protein: CASSSPTSQTYEQYF.

This chain joins TRBV2 and TRBJ2-2; D might be TRBD1 (5 bases). The CDR3 has 15 residues. Germline-derived CDR1 and CDR2 are SNHLY and FYNNEI. The V and J ends lost 4 bases and 4 bases respectively, with 13 bases between them. The CDR3 DNA reads TGTGCCAGCAGTGGGGGCAGGGTAGGCACCGGGGAGCTGTTTTTT. Residues: CASSGGRVGTGELFF.

The chain combines TRBV23-1 with TRBJ2-3, with D possibly matching TRBD2 (6 bases). Being an ORF, TRBV23-1 has a function that is uncertain. The CDR3 is 17 residues long. The V and J ends lost 3 bases and 0 bases respectively, with 16 bases between them. The CDR3 nucleotides are TGCGCCAGCAGTCACTCCGGGAGCCAACTTAGCACAGATACGCAGTATTTT. Encoded protein: CASSHSGSQLSTDTQYF.

This clone has a single count. J is TRBJ2-5 and V is TRBV2; tentative D call: TRBD1 (5 bases). The V and J ends lost 7 bases and 1 base respectively, with 10 bases between them. This CDR3 has 13 amino acids. The germline V gene encodes CDR1 SNHLY and CDR2 FYNNEI. The CDR3 is CASIKGFQETQYF. The DNA of the CDR3 is TGTGCCAGCATTAAGGGGTTCCAAGAGACCCAGTACTTC.

The V gene is TRBV27, the J gene TRBJ2-1, with 7 bases that match TRBD2. This CDR3 has 19 residues. Unmatched junction bases numbered 23, after V lost 11 bases and J lost 1 base. Germline-derived CDR1 and CDR2 are MNHEY and SMNVEV (reference sequence). The CDR3 coding sequence is TGTGCCCAGACGGAGCAGGACAAACGGACTAGACGTTCCTACAATGAGCAGTTCTTC. This gives the protein CAQTEQDKRTRRSYNEQFF.

The chain joins TRBV21-1 to TRBJ2-2; TRBD1, the table's D call, was not compared with the DNA. TRBV21-1 constitutes a pseudogene. CDR3 length: 17 amino acids. The CDR3 nucleotides are TGTGCCAGCAGCTCAGAAAGGAGCAGGGGTCGCACCGGGGAGCTGTTTTTT. It translates to CASSSERSRGRTGELFF.

The gene calls are TRBV27 and TRBJ1-6, with D perhaps TRBD1 (6 bases). Trimming stripped 5 bases from V and 13 bases from J, with 15 bases between. Germline-derived CDR1 and CDR2 are MNHEY and SMNVEV (reference sequence). The CDR3 consists of 13 residues. CDR3 coding DNA: TGTGCCAGCAGTCCAACAGGGTTAGGGCCCCTCCACTTT. Encoded protein: CASSPTGLGPLHF.

This chain links TRBV5-1 with TRBJ2-3; D ambiguous. The CDR3 length is 13 residues. The V gene's germline CDR1 is SGHRS and CDR2 YFSETQ. The germline V and J ends were trimmed by 4 bases and 0 bases, with 6 bases remaining between them. The CDR3: CASSVASTDTQYF. CDR3 DNA sequence: TGCGCCAGCAGCGTAGCTAGCACAGATACGCAGTATTTT.

The chain joins TRBV6-5 to TRBJ2-7, with TRBD1 as a possible D gene (7 bases). Trimming left V 5 bases short and J 5 bases short, with 10 bases between. Germline V gene lookup returns CDR1 MNHEY and CDR2 SVGAGI. The CDR3 has 12 residues. CDR3 protein: CASSRGTDEQYF. The CDR3, as DNA: TGTGCCAGCAGTCGCGGGACAGACGAGCAGTACTTC.

The chain joins TRBV25-1 to TRBJ1-3; D is ambiguous. The CDR3 runs to 15 residues. With 1 base removed from V and 2 bases from J, the gap between germline ends came to 9 bases. Per the germline V gene, CDR1 is MGHDK and CDR2 is SYGVNS. CDR3 sequence: CASSESGGAGNTIYF. DNA for the CDR3: TGTGCCAGCAGTGAATCGGGCGGGGCTGGAAACACCATATATTTT.

The V call is TRBV6-1, the J call TRBJ1-2; D is possibly TRBD1 (6 bases). This CDR3 spans 15 amino acids. Trimming removed 2 bases at V and 1 base at J, with 11 bases between. The germline V gene has CDR1 MNHNS and CDR2 SASEGT. The CDR3 DNA reads as TGTGCCAGCAGTGAACGGGGGGCCCTTAACTATGGCTACACCTTC. The encoded protein is CASSERGALNYGYTF.

V is TRBV24-1 and J is TRBJ2-1, with 8 bases aligning to TRBD2. In germline, CDR1 is KGHDR, CDR2 SFDVKD. Trimming removed 3 bases from V and 2 bases from J; junction bases left unmatched: 11. The CDR3 is 18 residues long. The CDR3 region is CATSDPGLASGTYNEQFF. The CDR3 coding sequence is TGTGCCACCAGTGATCCCGGACTAGCAAGTGGCACCTACAATGAGCAGTTCTTC.

The chain links TRBV5-1 to TRBJ1-1; 7 bases fit TRBD1. Losses at the gene ends were 5 bases for V and 4 bases for J; bases not matched to a gene: 5. The CDR3 loop spans 13 amino acids. The V gene's germline CDR1 is SGHRS and CDR2 YFSETQ. The CDR3 nucleotides are TGCGCCAGCAGTTACGACAGGGTCACTGAAGCTTTCTTT. Its translation is CASSYDRVTEAFF.

V gene TRBV24-1 combines with J gene TRBJ1-4, with 10 bases identical to TRBD1. The CDR3 has 15 amino acids. With V trimmed by 4 bases and J by 7 bases, 5 bases remained unmatched. The V gene's germline CDR1 is KGHDR and CDR2 SFDVKD. The CDR3 DNA follows: TGTGCCACCAGTGACAAGGACAGGGGGTCTGAAAAACTGTTTTTT. Encoded protein: CATSDKDRGSEKLFF.

This chain joins TRBV7-2 and TRBJ1-2, with 7 bases aligning to TRBD1. This CDR3 contains 15 residues. Trimming at V came to 6 bases and at J to 4 bases, leaving 11 bases not matched to a gene. CDR1 is SGHTA and CDR2 is FQGNSA in the germline V gene. The CDR3: CASSLLPTGTYGYTF. CDR3 DNA sequence: TGTGCCAGCAGTCTGCTGCCGACAGGGACCTATGGCTACACCTTC.

The rearrangement uses TRBV9 and TRBJ1-3; 12 nucleotides match TRBD1. J was trimmed by 2 bases and V by 2 bases; bases with no gene match: 5. Germline loops: CDR1 SGDLS, CDR2 YYNGEE. The CDR3 covers 17 residues. CDR3 protein: CASSVGQGAAPGNTIYF. The CDR3 region has the DNA TGTGCCAGCAGCGTGGGACAGGGGGCCGCCCCTGGAAACACCATATATTTT.

The rearrangement links TRBV2 to TRBJ2-1; 7 bases match TRBD1. V shed 2 bases and J 3 bases; nucleotides not matched to a gene: 4. Per the germline V gene, CDR1 is SNHLY and CDR2 is FYNNEI. CDR3 size: 15 residues. The CDR3 DNA follows: TGTGCCAGCAGTGAACGGACAGGCTACTACAATGAGCAGTTCTTC. Residues: CASSERTGYYNEQFF.

The chain employs TRBV12-3 or TRBV12-4 and TRBJ1-2; D unclear. CDR3 length: 13 residues. Trimming took 5 bases from V and 7 from J, leaving 14 bases between them. The CDR3: CASSETRAGGYTF. The CDR3 DNA follows: TGTGCCAGCAGTGAGACGAGGGCGGGTGGCTACACCTTC.

The genes are TRBV25-1 and TRBJ1-2; D ambiguous. Germline CDR1 reads MGHDK; CDR2 reads SYGVNS. The V end lost 8 bases, the J end lost 8 bases, and 12 bases lay between the germline ends. The CDR3 extends over 11 amino acids. The CDR3 reads CASLAEEGYTF. The CDR3 coding sequence is TGTGCCAGCCTAGCGGAGGAGGGCTACACCTTC.

V and J are TRBV5-1 and TRBJ2-3, with TRBD2 matching 7 bases. Looked up from germline, CDR1 is SGHRS and CDR2 is YFSETQ. Trimming cost V 1 base and J 5 bases; bases outside gene matches: 7. This CDR3 has 15 amino acids. CDR3 sequence: CASSLFTGGRDTQYF. CDR3 nucleotides: TGCGCCAGCAGCTTGTTTACGGGAGGCAGAGATACGCAGTATTTT.

The gene calls are TRBV11-2 and TRBJ1-3; D gene uncertain. CDR1 is SGHAT, CDR2 FQNNGV, per germline. There are 17 residues in the CDR3. V was trimmed by 3 bases and J by 4 bases, leaving 19 bases between them. The CDR3 DNA is TGTGCCAGCAGCTTCGGACCGGACCGGAGGGCCGGAAACACCATATATTTT. Translated, it gives CASSFGPDRRAGNTIYF.

This clone was picked up one time. This chain links TRBV29-1 with TRBJ2-3; TRBD2 matches at 9 bases. The junction had 6 bases not matched to a gene; V was cut back by 3 bases and J by 5 bases. There are 14 residues in the CDR3. Looked up from germline, CDR1 is SQVTM and CDR2 is ANQGSEA. The CDR3 reads CSVDGLAGLDTQYF. In DNA form, the CDR3 reads TGCAGCGTTGACGGCCTAGCGGGGTTAGATACGCAGTATTTT.